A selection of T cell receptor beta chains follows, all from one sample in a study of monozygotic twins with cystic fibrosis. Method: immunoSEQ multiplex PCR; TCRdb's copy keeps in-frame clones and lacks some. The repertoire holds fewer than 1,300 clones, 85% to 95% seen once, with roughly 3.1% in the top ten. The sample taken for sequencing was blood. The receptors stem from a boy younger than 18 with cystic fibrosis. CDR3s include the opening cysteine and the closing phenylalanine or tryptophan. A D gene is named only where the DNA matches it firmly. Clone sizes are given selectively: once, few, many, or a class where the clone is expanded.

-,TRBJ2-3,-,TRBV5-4,CASSGGTSIWEYF,TGTGCCAGTAGCGGAGGGACCTCCATCTGGGAGTATTTT
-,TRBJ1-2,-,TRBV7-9,CASRRGPDKYGYTF,TGTGCCAGCAGAAGAGGTCCGGATAAGTATGGCTACACCTTC
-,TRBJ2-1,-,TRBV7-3,CASSPSSSYNEQFF,TGTGCCAGCAGCCCTTCTAGTTCCTACAATGAGCAGTTCTTC
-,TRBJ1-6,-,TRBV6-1,CASSEVTGSHSPLHF,TGTGCCAGCAGTGAAGTAACGGGGAGCCATTCACCCCTCCACTTT
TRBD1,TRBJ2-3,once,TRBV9,CASSLSRTGTTDTQYF,TGTGCCAGCTCCCTCTCTCGGACAGGGACAACAGATACGCAGTATTTT
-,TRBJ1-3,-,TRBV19,CASSIWQNSGNTIYF,TGTGCCAGTAGTATTTGGCAAAACTCTGGAAACACCATATATTTT
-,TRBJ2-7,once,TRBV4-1,CASSQDGTKDSSYEQYF,TGCGCCAGCAGCCAAGATGGGACGAAGGATAGCTCCTACGAGCAGTACTTC
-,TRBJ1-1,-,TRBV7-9,CASSLWSGGYTEAFF,TGTGCCAGCAGCTTATGGTCCGGGGGGTACACTGAAGCTTTCTTT
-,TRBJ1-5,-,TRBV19,CASSMNGREPQHF,TGTGCCAGTAGTATGAATGGTCGTGAGCCCCAGCATTTT
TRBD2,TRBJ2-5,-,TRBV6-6,CASSPIAGGFQETQYF,TGTGCCAGCAGCCCTATAGCGGGGGGTTTCCAAGAGACCCAGTACTTC
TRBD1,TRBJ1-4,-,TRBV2,CASSRTGGYNEKLFF,TGTGCCAGCAGTCGGACAGGGGGCTATAATGAAAAACTGTTTTTT
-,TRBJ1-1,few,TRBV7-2,CASSSGVNTEAFF,TGTGCCAGCAGCTCGGGAGTAAACACTGAAGCTTTCTTT
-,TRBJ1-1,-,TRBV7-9,CASSSLSGTRAFF,TGTGCCAGCAGCTCCCTTAGTGGCACGCGGGCTTTCTTT
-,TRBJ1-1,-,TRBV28,CASSSFSGVSTEAFF,TGTGCCAGCAGTTCTTTTTCCGGGGTCAGCACTGAAGCTTTCTTT
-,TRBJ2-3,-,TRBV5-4,CASSFPEPPVDTQYF,TGTGCCAGCAGCTTTCCTGAGCCCCCTGTTGATACGCAGTATTTT
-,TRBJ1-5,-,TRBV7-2,CASSYTTRGPQHF,TGTGCCAGCAGCTATACAACGAGGGGGCCCCAGCATTTT
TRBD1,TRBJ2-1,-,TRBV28,CASSLWQGTGRNEQFF,TGTGCCAGCAGTTTATGGCAGGGGACAGGGAGGAATGAGCAGTTCTTC
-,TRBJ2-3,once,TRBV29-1,CSVRGRSTDTQYF,TGCAGCGTTCGGGGGCGGTCCACAGATACGCAGTATTTT
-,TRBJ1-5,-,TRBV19,CASRRVEEQIQPQHF,TGTGCCAGTAGGCGGGTTGAGGAGCAGATTCAGCCCCAGCATTTT
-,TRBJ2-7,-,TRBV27,CASRLPGLFGEQYF,TGTGCCAGCAGGCTCCCAGGGCTGTTTGGGGAGCAGTACTTC
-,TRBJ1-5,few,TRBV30,CAWSGRLRINQPQHF,TGTGCCTGGAGTGGCAGGCTCCGGATCAATCAGCCCCAGCATTTT
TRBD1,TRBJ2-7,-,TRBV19,CASIRPQDRDSYEQYF,TGTGCCAGTATCAGGCCCCAGGACAGGGACTCCTACGAGCAGTACTTC
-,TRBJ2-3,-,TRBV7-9,CASKRQDNTDTQYF,TGTGCCAGCAAGCGACAGGACAACACAGATACGCAGTATTTT
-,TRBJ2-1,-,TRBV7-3,CASSSPGSNEQFF,TGTGCCAGCAGCTCCCCCGGTTCTAATGAGCAGTTCTTC
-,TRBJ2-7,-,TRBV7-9,CASSLVLAQRDEQYF,TGTGCCAGCAGCTTAGTACTAGCCCAACGTGACGAGCAGTACTTC
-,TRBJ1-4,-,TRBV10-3,CAMTSSFNEKLFF,TGTGCCATGACCAGCAGCTTTAATGAAAAACTGTTTTTT